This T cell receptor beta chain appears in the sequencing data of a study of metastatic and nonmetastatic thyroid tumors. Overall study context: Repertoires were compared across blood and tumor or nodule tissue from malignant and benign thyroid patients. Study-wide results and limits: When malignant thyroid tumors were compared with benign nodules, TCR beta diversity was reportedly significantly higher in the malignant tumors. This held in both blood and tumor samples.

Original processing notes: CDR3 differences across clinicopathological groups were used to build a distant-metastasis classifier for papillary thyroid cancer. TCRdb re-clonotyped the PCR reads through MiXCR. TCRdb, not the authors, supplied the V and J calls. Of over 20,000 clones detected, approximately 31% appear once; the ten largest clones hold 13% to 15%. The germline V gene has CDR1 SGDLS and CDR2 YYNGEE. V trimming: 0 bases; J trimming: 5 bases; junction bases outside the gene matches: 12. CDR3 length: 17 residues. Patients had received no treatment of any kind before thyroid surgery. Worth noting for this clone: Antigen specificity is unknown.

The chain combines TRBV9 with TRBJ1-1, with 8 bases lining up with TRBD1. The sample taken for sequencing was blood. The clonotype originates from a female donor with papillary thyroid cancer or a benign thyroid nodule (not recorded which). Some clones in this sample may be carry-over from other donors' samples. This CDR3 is CASSVGRGRTGLTEAFF. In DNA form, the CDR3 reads TGTGCCAGCAGCGTAGGTAGGGGACGGACAGGGCTGACTGAAGCTTTCTTT.